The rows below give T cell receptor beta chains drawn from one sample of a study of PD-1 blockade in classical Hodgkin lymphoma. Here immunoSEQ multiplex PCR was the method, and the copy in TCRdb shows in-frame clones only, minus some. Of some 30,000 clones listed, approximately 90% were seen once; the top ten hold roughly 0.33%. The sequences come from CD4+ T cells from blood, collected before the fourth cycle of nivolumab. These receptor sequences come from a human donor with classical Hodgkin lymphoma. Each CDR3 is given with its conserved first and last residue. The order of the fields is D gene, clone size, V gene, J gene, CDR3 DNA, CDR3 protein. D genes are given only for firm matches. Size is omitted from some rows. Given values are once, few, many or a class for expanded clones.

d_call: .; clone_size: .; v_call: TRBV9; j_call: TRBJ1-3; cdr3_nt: TGTGCCAGCAGCGACAGAGCGGGCTCTGGAAACACCATATATTTT; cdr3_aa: CASSDRAGSGNTIYF
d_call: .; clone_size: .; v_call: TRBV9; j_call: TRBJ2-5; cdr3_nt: TGTGCCAGCAGCGCAGCGGAGACCCAGTACTTC; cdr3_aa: CASSAAETQYF
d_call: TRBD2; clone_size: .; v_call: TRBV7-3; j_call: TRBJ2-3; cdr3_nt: TGTGCCACCATTCCAGGACAGGGGGAATGCGGGACTAGCGGGAGTACAGATACGCAGTATTTT; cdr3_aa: CATIPGQGECGTSGSTDTQYF
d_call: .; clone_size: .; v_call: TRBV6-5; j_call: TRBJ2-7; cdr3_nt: TGTGCCAGCAGTAAAGCAGGCTCCTACGAGCAGTACTTC; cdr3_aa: CASSKAGSYEQYF
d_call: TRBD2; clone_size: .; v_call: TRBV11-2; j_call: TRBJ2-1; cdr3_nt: TGTGCCAGCAGCTTAATCGGACTAGCGGGGTACAATGAGCAGTTCTTC; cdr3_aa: CASSLIGLAGYNEQFF
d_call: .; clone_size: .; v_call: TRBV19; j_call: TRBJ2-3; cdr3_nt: TGTGCCAGTAGTGTACAATCCCGGTGGGGGCAGTTTGCAGATACGCAGTATTTT; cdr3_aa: CASSVQSRWGQFADTQYF
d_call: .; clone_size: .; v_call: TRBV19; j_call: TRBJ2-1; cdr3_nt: TGTGCCAGTAGTATCACGGGTTCGAGCTCCTACAATGAGCAGTTCTTC; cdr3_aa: CASSITGSSSYNEQFF
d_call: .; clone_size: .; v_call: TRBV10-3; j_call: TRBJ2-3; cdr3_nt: TGTGCCATCAGTGAGTCCAGCACAGATACGCAGTATTTT; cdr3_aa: CAISESSTDTQYF
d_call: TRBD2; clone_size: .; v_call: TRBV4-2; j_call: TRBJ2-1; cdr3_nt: TGTGCCAGCAGCCAAGAGATAGCGGGAGGGACCTACAATGAGCAGTTCTTC; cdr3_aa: CASSQEIAGGTYNEQFF
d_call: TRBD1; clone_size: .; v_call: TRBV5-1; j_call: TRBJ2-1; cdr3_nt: TGCGCCAGCAGCTTGACGGGACAGGGGATAAATGAGCAGTTCTTC; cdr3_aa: CASSLTGQGINEQFF
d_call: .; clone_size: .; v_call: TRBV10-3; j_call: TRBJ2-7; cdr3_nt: TGTGCCATCAGTGATCCCGGAAAGGGGTTACGCTACGAGCAGTACTTC; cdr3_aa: CAISDPGKGLRYEQYF
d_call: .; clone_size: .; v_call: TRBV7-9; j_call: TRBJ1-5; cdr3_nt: TGTGCCAGCAGCCGTACCCGGGACGATCAGCCCCAGCATTTT; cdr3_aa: CASSRTRDDQPQHF
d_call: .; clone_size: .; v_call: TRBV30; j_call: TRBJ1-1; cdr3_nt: TGTGCCTGGAGTGACTACACTGAAGCTTTCTTT; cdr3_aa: CAWSDYTEAFF
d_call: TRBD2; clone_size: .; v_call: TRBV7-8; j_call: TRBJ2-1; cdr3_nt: TGTGCCAGCAGCTCGTCACCGCTAGCGGGAGACGACAATGAGCAGTTCTTC; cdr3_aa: CASSSSPLAGDDNEQFF
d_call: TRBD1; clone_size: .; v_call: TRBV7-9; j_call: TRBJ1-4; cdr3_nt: TGTGCCAGCAGCATGCCCGACAGGGGCTCTGAAAAACTGTTTTTT; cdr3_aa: CASSMPDRGSEKLFF
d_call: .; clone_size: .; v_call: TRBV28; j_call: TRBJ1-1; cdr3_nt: TGTGCCAGCAGTTTTAGTCCCGGGACGGCCTCGAGGGCTTTCTTT; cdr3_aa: CASSFSPGTASRAFF
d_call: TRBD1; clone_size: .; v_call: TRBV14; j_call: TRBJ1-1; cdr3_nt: TGTGCCAGCAGCCGGACAGGGGGGAACACTGAAGCTTTCTTT; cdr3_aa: CASSRTGGNTEAFF
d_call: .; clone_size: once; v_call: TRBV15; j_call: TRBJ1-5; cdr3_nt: TGTGCCACCAGCAGAGATCTAGCGGGCAATCAGCCCCAGCATTTT; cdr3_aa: CATSRDLAGNQPQHF
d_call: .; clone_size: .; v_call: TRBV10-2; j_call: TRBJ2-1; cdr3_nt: TGCGCCAGCACTCAGCGGTTTATTCAGTTCTTC; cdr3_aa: CASTQRFIQFF
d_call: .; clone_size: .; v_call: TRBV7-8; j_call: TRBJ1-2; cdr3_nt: TGTGCCAGCAGCCGGAGCGACAGCCCGGGCTACACCTTC; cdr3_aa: CASSRSDSPGYTF
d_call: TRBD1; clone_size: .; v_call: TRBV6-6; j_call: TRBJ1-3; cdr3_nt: TGTGCCAGCAGTTACCCGGGACAGTTCTCTGGAAACACCATATATTTT; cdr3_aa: CASSYPGQFSGNTIYF
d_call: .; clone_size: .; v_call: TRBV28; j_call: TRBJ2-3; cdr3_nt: TGTGCCATCAAACGCCCTTACGGAGGGGGGGTCACAGATACGCAGTATTTT; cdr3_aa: CAIKRPYGGGVTDTQYF
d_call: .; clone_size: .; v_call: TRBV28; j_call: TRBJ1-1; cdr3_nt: TGTGCGGTCGGGCTCAGGGTGAACACTGAAGCTTTCTTT; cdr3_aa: CAVGLRVNTEAFF
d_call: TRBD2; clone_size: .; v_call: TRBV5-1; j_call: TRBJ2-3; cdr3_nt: TGCGCCAGCAGCTTTTCGGGGACTAGCGGGAGTAGGGATACGCAGTATTTT; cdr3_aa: CASSFSGTSGSRDTQYF
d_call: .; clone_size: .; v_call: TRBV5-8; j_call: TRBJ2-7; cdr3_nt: TGTGCCAGCAGCACCGGGACCGTTTACTACGAGCAGTACTTC; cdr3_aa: CASSTGTVYYEQYF
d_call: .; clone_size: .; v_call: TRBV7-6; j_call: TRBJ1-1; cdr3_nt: TGTGCCAGCAGCCGACAGACCATGAACACTGAAGCTTTCTTT; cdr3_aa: CASSRQTMNTEAFF
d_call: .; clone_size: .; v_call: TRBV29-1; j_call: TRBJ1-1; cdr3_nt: TGCAGCGTTGATACAGGGTTGAACACTGAAGCTTTCTTT; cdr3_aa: CSVDTGLNTEAFF
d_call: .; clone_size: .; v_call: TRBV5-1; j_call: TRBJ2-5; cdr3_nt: TGCGCCAGCAGCTTGGTTTGGACTCCAGGGGAGACCCAGTACTTC; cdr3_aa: CASSLVWTPGETQYF
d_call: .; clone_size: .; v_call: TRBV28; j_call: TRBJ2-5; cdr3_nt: TGTGCCAGCAGTTTGTTTTCGGGCCAAGAGACCCAGTACTTC; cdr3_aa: CASSLFSGQETQYF
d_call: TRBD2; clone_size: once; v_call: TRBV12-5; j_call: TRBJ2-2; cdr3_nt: TGTGCTAGTGGTTTGGTACCGGGAGGCACCGGGGAGCTGTTTTTT; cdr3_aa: CASGLVPGGTGELFF
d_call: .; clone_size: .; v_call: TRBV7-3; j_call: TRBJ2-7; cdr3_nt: TGTGCCAGCAGCTTTGGCACAGCCTACGAGCAGTACTTC; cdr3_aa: CASSFGTAYEQYF
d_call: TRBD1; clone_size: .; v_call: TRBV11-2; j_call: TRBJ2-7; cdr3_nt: TGTGCCAGCAGCTTGAGGGACAGGGTTTACGAGCAGTACTTC; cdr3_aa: CASSLRDRVYEQYF
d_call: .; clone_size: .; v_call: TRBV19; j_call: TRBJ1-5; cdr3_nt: TGTGCCAGTAGTATAGCTGGGACGACGGATAGGCCCCAGCATTTT; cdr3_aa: CASSIAGTTDRPQHF
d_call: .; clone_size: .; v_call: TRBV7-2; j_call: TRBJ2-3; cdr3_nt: TGTGCCAGCAGCTTACAAGCGGGCCGCACCACAGATACGCAGTATTTT; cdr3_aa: CASSLQAGRTTDTQYF
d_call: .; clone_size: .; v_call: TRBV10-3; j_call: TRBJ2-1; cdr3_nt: TGTGCCATCAGTGAGGTACAGCCTCGGAATGAGCAGTTCTTC; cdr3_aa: CAISEVQPRNEQFF
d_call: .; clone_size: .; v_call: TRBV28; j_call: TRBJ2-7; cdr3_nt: TGTGCCAGCAGCTCAAACTGGGAACAAAGTACGGGGTACTTC; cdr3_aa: CASSSNWEQSTGYF
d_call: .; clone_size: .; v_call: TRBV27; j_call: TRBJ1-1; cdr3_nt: TGTGCCAGCAGTTTATTTACCAGGGTCGGTTCTGAAGCTTTCTTT; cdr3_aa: CASSLFTRVGSEAFF
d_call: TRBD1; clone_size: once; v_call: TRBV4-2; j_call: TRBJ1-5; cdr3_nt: TGTGCCAGCAGCCAAGACAGGGGGCAAGGGTCCCAGCATTTT; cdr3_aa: CASSQDRGQGSQHF